What follows describes a single T cell receptor (beta chain). Its antigen is unknown. Trimming at V came to 4 bases and at J to 3 bases, leaving 6 bases not matched to a gene. The CDR3 extends over 14 amino acids. Per germline, CDR1 LGHNA and CDR2 YNFKEQ. 5'RACE, which relied on constant-segment primers, yielded TCR alpha and TCR beta cDNA libraries carrying sample barcodes and UMIs. TCRdb passed the 5' RACE reads through MiXCR, listing each CDR3 protein once. The sample has over 70,000 distinct CDR3 sequences, about 14% seen once. The data were taken from a study of T-cell memory formation after mild COVID-19. Study results and caveats: The CD4+ clones that contracted clustered mainly within CM and EM, and the CD8+ clones concentrated in EMRA.

V and J are TRBV4-2 and TRBJ2-7; TRBD1 agrees at 7 bases. The sequence was collected from a man aged 18 to 29 who had mild COVID-19 (a few samples of this study predate the infection). Cell type and time point are not known. The sample was PBMCs or a T cell subset sorted from them (not recorded which). The chain's CDR3 is CASSPSRDSYEQYF. In DNA, the CDR3 is TGTGCCAGCAGCCCGTCCCGGGACAGCTACGAGCAGTACTTC.